The source of this T cell receptor beta chain is a study of T cells in Graves' hyperthyroidism and ophthalmopathy (dated by TCRdb to the late 2010s). The study in broad terms: Peripheral blood was collected at initial diagnosis, before any treatment. The paper describes TCR Vbeta CDR3 sequencing of around 130 peripheral blood samples, made up of 40 to 45 ophthalmopathy patients, around 78 hyperthyroidism patients and about 17 progressor patients. An independent validation cohort of under 20 hyperthyroidism patients and roughly 16 patients who later progressed to ophthalmopathy tested prospective prediction of ophthalmopathy. The 85 to 100 discovery patients were divided at random into training and test sets in a 7:3 ratio. Once sampling was done, hyperthyroidism patients were given methimazole at a starting dose of 30 mg daily, whereas ophthalmopathy patients were given high-dose intravenous methylprednisolone. In addition, the study compared T-cell repertoires in thyroid tissue and in blood from about six Graves' hyperthyroidism patients. A discovery cohort of fewer than 110 patients, approximately 45 with Graves' ophthalmopathy and about 58 with stable Graves' hyperthyroidism, was used to find distinguishing TCR V-J signatures. Broader findings and caveats from the paper: Sample size was not statistically predetermined, and investigators were not blinded to group allocation. Ophthalmopathy was separated from stable hyperthyroidism by a 13 V-J signature model, with roughly 88% sensitivity and approximately 84% specificity obtained in cross-validation and 80%/75% obtained in testing. Blood samples also contained most of the expanded thyroid clonotypes (frequency above 0.001), which suggests that blood repertoires may reflect thyroid immune responses. In validation, the model predicted progression to ophthalmopathy a median of about 5.9 months before onset, with roughly 68% sensitivity and about 72% specificity.

Stable Graves' hyperthyroidism was defined as no progression to ophthalmopathy during 18 months of follow-up. Hyperthyroidism patients were aged 18 to 65 years and newly diagnosed, with disease duration of less than 2 months. Exclusion was applied to patients with uncontrolled infections, other autoimmune diseases, pregnancy or lactation. Diagnoses were established on the basis of clinical symptoms, serum thyroxine and TRAb, thyroid ultrasound, and orbital computed tomography. PBMCs were isolated from 8 to 10 ml of fresh peripheral blood by Ficoll-Paque density gradient centrifugation. Total RNA was extracted with Trizol reagent, and quality was checked on an Agilent 2100 Bioanalyzer. Amplification of TCR beta CDR3 regions was carried out from RNA transcripts. For the first round of RT-PCR on the TCR CDR3, the HTBI primer set was used together with the Qiagen OneStep RT-PCR kit. A second multiplex PCR round built the libraries, followed by size selection and purification. Sequencing of the libraries was done on an Illumina HiSeq2000 using paired-end 100 bp reads. Per the authors' processing: SOAPnuke was used to process the raw data, removing reads that contained adapters or uncalled bases, had a mean Phred below 15, or lacked an exact match to the constant primer or identifier. High-quality paired reads were merged with COPE v1.2.5, and unique nucleotide sequences were defined as clonotypes. Clonotypes were aligned to IMGT TRBV, TRBD and TRBJ reference segments using MiTCR v1.1. Only V-J combinations with frequency above 0.0001, covering about 99% of repertoires, were analysed. A TCS score was defined as the ratio of F50 (clonal expansion) to E x V (chaos), with BLOSUM62-based TCRdist applied between CDR3 peptides within each V-J. Welch's t-statistics and random forest reduced some 510 V-J features to 13, which were used in a naive Bayes classifier (R e1071). TCRdb ran its own pipeline on the public reads, namely fastp trimming at Q25 and MiXCR clone calling, and kept in-frame beta chains. One record per CDR3 amino acid sequence lists the most common genes and DNA. These V and J calls rely on TCRdb rather than the paper's analysis. The sample data list around 420,000 distinct CDR3 sequences, and less than 20% of these were observed just once. About 14% of the sample is in the top ten clones.

The sample holds one count of this clonotype. Its recognized antigen is unknown. No much larger clone exists at a distance of one base, and base qualities are not known. One read alone is weak evidence. A distance of 1 base separates the germline ends of V and J, which lose 1 base and 9 bases respectively. CDR1 SGHTA and CDR2 FQGNSA were looked up in the germline V gene. The CDR3 goes from the cysteine to the phenylalanine over 10 residues. Of all the DNA, just the CDR3 is kept, 30 bases in frame from base 1. The chain employs TRBV7-2 and TRBJ2-1; too little of a D gene remains to name it. Input material: blood. This sequence originates from a woman under 30 with Graves' hyperthyroidism. The DNA sequence is TGTGCCAGCAGCTTAGTTGAGCAGTTCTTC. Protein translation: CASSLVEQFF.